This TCR beta chain originates from a study of blood T cell repertoires in COVID-19. Produced via immunoSEQ multiplex PCR; TCRdb's table is partial and in-frame only. This sample has about 500,000 clones, with 85% to 90% found just once. V lost 4 bases and J lost 3; bases outside the gene matches: 4. CDR1 and CDR2 from the germline V gene are LGHNA and YNFKEQ. This CDR3 is built from 14 residues. The sequencing sample was made of peripheral blood. V usage is TRBV4-2 and J usage is TRBJ2-7, with 9 bases aligning to TRBD1. The TCR sequence derives from a man in his late teens or twenties with COVID-19, enrolled during active disease. The DNA for the CDR3 is TGTGCCAGCAGCCGACGGACAGGGGACTACGAGCAGTACTTC. It encodes CASSRRTGDYEQYF.